The clone carrying this T cell receptor (beta chain) was observed a few times. The germline V gene has CDR1 SGHDN and CDR2 FVKESK. The CDR3 loop spans 16 amino acids. Trimming cost V 5 bases and J 3 bases, with 19 bases left between them. Clones were sequenced by immunoSEQ multiplex PCR, and TCRdb holds only the in-frame ones, with some missing. The sample includes 7,500 to 10,000 clones, roughly 74% seen only once; the top ten take less than 60%. The sample comes from a study of OX40 agonist ivuxolimab in advanced cancers. Study in general: Ivuxolimab, an agonistic anti-OX40 (CD134) antibody, was given to patients. Three patients, one with hepatocellular carcinoma and two with cutaneous melanoma, achieved partial responses.

The clonotype comes from an adult with an advanced solid tumor such as melanoma, head and neck, liver or kidney cancer. The starting material was CD4+ or CD8+ T cells sorted from blood, obtained in a trial of the OX40 agonist ivuxolimab. The V call is TRBV14, the J call TRBJ1-2; weak D call: TRBD1 (5 bases). The CDR3 loop is CASSGGAPRSHYGYTF. The CDR3 nucleotides read TGTGCCAGCAGCGGCGGGGCCCCTCGGTCGCACTATGGCTACACCTTC.